Following are 17 T cell receptor beta chains from one sample sequenced in a study of neoadjuvant nivolumab and ipilimumab in lung cancer. Generated by immunoSEQ multiplex PCR, the TCRdb table keeps only in-frame clones and is missing some. The sample lists 20,000 to 25,000 clones; more than 70% were seen once. The material was peripheral blood, obtained before neoadjuvant nivolumab, alone or with ipilimumab. Every receptor here comes from an adult with non-small cell lung cancer.

This clone was detected once. The chain uses TRBV30 and TRBJ1-5; the match to TRBD1 covers 12 bases. With 4 bases clipped from V and 2 bases from J, the junction kept 6 bases outside the gene matches. The CDR3 consists of 16 residues. In germline, CDR1 is GTSNPN, CDR2 SVGIG (reference sequence). The CDR3 here is CAWTGQGAVGNQPQHF. DNA for the CDR3: TGTGCCTGGACGGGACAGGGGGCTGTTGGCAATCAGCCCCAGCATTTT.

A few counts support this clone. The chain combines TRBV30 with TRBJ1-1, with 7 nucleotides matching TRBD1. CDR1 GTSNPN and CDR2 SVGIG come from the germline V gene (reference sequence). This CDR3 comprises 16 residues. The V segment lost 4 bases and the J segment 1 base; nucleotides outside the gene matches: 12. The CDR3 region has the DNA TGTGCCTGGACTCTGGGACAGTATGGGGAGAACACTGAAGCTTTCTTT. It codes for CAWTLGQYGENTEAFF.

The chain is built from TRBV18 and TRBJ2-1, with a tentative D call TRBD2 (7 bases). The CDR3 runs 16 residues. The V end was cut by 3 bases, the J end by 4 bases, with 16 bases between. Germline loops: CDR1 KGHSH, CDR2 LQKENI. The chain's CDR3 is CASSPRAGRGYNEQFF. The CDR3 nucleotides read TGTGCCAGCTCACCGAGAGCGGGGAGGGGGTACAATGAGCAGTTCTTC. Together with reference TRBV18 and TRBJ2-1, the CDR3 gives the full variable domain: NAGVMQNPRHLVRRRGQEARLRCSPMKGHSHVYWYRQLPEEGLKFMVYLQKENIIDESGMPKERFSAEFPKEGPSILRIQQVVRGDSAAYFCASSPRAGRGYNEQFFGPGTRLTVL.

V gene TRBV6-1 combines with J gene TRBJ2-1; D call uncertain. Trimming shortened V by 1 base and J by 4 bases, and 14 bases separated the two germline ends. CDR1 and CDR2 (germline): MNHNS, SASEGT. The CDR3 contains 16 residues. For the CDR3, the DNA is TGTGCCAGCAGTGAAGTAGAGAGAAGCGAGTACAATGAGCAGTTCTTC. It is translated as CASSEVERSEYNEQFF.

This chain links TRBV30 with TRBJ2-5; unclear D gene. Between the trimmed V and J ends, which lost 2 bases and 5 bases, there was a span of 6 bases. Germline loops: CDR1 GTSNPN, CDR2 SVGIG (reference sequence). The CDR3 covers 11 residues. The CDR3 coding sequence is TGTGCCTGGAGTAGTCGGGAGACCCAGTACTTC. It is translated as CAWSSRETQYF. Drawing the rest from reference TRBV30 and TRBJ2-5, the complete variable domain is SQTIHQWPATLVQPVGSPLSLECTVEGTSNPNLYWYRQAAGRGLQLLFYSVGIGQISSEVPQNLSASRPQDRQFILSSKKLLLSDSGFYLCAWSSRETQYFGPGTRLLVL.

The rearrangement uses TRBV19 and TRBJ1-2; D is unclear. Germline V gene data show CDR1 as LNHDA and CDR2 as SQIVND (reference sequence). Trimming removed 5 bases from V and 2 bases from J, with 15 bases in between. The CDR3 loop spans 15 amino acids. This CDR3 is CASSYLKSGNYGYTF. The DNA for the CDR3 is TGTGCCAGTAGTTACCTTAAGTCCGGGAACTATGGCTACACCTTC.

The chain couples TRBV7-9 to TRBJ2-1; 10 positions agree with TRBD2. Germline CDR1 reads SEHNR; CDR2 reads FQNEAQ (reference sequence). This CDR3 has 16 amino acids. V trimming: 5 bases; J trimming: 7 bases; junction bases outside the gene matches: 11. CDR3: CASSAGSGRAKNEQFF. Here the CDR3 DNA reads TGTGCCAGCAGCGCAGGGAGCGGGAGGGCCAAAAATGAGCAGTTCTTC.

The chain recombines TRBV6-1 with TRBJ2-5, with 7 bases that match TRBD1. Losses at the gene ends were 4 bases for V and 2 bases for J; bases not matched to a gene: 7. This CDR3 comprises 15 residues. The germline V gene has CDR1 MNHNS and CDR2 SASEGT. CDR3 loop: CASSAGLTGQETQYF. The CDR3 DNA follows: TGTGCCAGCAGTGCGGGATTGACAGGGCAAGAGACCCAGTACTTC.

The chain employs TRBV7-2 and TRBJ1-3; D is uncertain. This CDR3 region has 13 residues. V lost 3 bases to trimming and J lost 4 bases, with 7 bases between them. Germline CDR1 is SGHTA and CDR2 is FQGNSA. The chain's CDR3 is CASSFPGGNTIYF. The DNA of the CDR3 is TGTGCCAGCAGCTTCCCCGGGGGAAACACCATATATTTT.

The V and J genes are TRBV5-4 and TRBJ2-7; 11 bases are shared with TRBD1. This CDR3 contains 15 residues. The ends lost 2 bases at V and 6 bases at J; junction bases unmatched: 7. Per the germline V gene, CDR1 is SGHNT and CDR2 is YYREEE (reference sequence). CDR3 in DNA: TGTGCCAGCAGCTTATCCGGGACAGGGGGGTTCGAGCAGTACTTC. It encodes CASSLSGTGGFEQYF.

This chain joins TRBV18 and TRBJ2-5; D might be TRBD2 (5 bases). The length of the CDR3 is 15 residues. The V end lost 3 bases, the J end lost 4 bases, and 15 bases lay between the germline ends. Germline V gene lookup returns CDR1 KGHSH and CDR2 LQKENI. The CDR3 region is CASSPSLFGGETQYF. The CDR3 DNA reads as TGTGCCAGCTCACCGAGTTTATTTGGAGGAGAGACCCAGTACTTC.

The chain joins TRBV11-3 to TRBJ2-3; the D gene is possibly TRBD2 (5 bases). The CDR3 runs to 17 residues. The germline V gene has CDR1 SGHNT and CDR2 YENEEA. The germline V and J ends were trimmed by 0 bases and 0 bases, with 13 bases remaining between them. As DNA, the CDR3 is TGTGCCAGCAGCTTAGAAAGCGGAGCCACTAGCACAGATACGCAGTATTTT. As protein: CASSLESGATSTDTQYF. Supplemented by reference TRBV11-3 and TRBJ2-3, the full variable domain reads EAGVVQSPRYKIIEKKQPVAFWCNPISGHNTLYWYLQNLGQGPELLIRYENEEAVDDSQLPKDRFSAERLKGVDSTLKIQPAELGDSAVYLCASSLESGATSTDTQYFGPGTRLTVL.

The gene calls are TRBV6-4 and TRBJ2-1; 12 nucleotides match TRBD2. V lost 0 bases, J lost 6 bases, and 0 bases stayed unmatched. Germline CDR1 is MRHNA and CDR2 is SNTAGT. The CDR3 is 15 amino acids. Here the CDR3 DNA reads TGTGCCAGCAGTGACTCGACTAGCGGGAGCAATGAGCAGTTCTTC. It encodes CASSDSTSGSNEQFF.

J is TRBJ2-1 and V is TRBV4-1; a weak D match, TRBD1 (6 bases). The germline gives CDR1 MGHRA, CDR2 YSYEKL. V lost 5 bases, J lost 8 bases, and 13 bases lay in between. The CDR3 is 13 residues long. The CDR3 DNA reads as TGCGCCAGCAGCAAGGGGGAAAGGGATGAGCAGTTCTTC. This codes for CASSKGERDEQFF.

The chain combines TRBV6-5 with TRBJ1-2; possibly TRBD1 for D (6 bases). Trimming removed 2 bases at V and 7 bases at J, with 8 bases between. Germline assignment: CDR1 MNHEY and CDR2 SVGAGI. The length of the CDR3 is 12 residues. CDR3 nucleotide sequence: TGTGCCAGCAGTTACACGGGGGCTGGCTACACCTTC. Translated, it gives CASSYTGAGYTF.

The rearrangement uses TRBV10-3 and TRBJ1-2, with D hard to call. The CDR3 contains 13 residues. Germline V gene lookup returns CDR1 ENHRY and CDR2 SYGVKD. V was shortened by 11 bases and J by 7 bases, with 20 bases between the two germline ends. CDR3 residues: CAQSSTELRGYTF. The CDR3 DNA sequence: TGTGCCCAATCCTCCACAGAGCTTCGTGGCTACACCTTC.

J is TRBJ1-2 and V is TRBV29-1; D unclear. Germline lookup yields CDR1 SQVTM and CDR2 ANQGSEA. The CDR3 runs 12 residues. The V end lost 3 bases, the J end lost 0 bases, and 5 bases lay between the germline ends. The CDR3 DNA reads as TGCAGCGTTGAGTACCCTAACTATGGCTACACCTTC. This sequence encodes CSVEYPNYGYTF.